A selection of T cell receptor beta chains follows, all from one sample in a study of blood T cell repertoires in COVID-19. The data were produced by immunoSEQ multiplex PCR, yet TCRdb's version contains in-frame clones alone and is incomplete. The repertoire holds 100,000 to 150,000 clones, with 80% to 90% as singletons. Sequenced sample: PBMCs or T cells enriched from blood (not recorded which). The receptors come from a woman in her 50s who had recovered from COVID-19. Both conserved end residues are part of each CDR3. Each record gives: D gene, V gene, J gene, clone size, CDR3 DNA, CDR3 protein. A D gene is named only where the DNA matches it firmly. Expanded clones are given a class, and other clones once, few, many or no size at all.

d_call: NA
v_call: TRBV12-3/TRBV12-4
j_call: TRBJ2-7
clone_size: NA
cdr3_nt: TGTGCCAGCAGAGCCGGGACAACCTACGAGCAGTACTTC
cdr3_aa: CASRAGTTYEQYF

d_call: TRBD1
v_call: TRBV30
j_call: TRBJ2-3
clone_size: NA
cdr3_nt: TGTGCCTGGAGTTCGACAGGGGCAGATACGCAGTATTTT
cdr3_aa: CAWSSTGADTQYF

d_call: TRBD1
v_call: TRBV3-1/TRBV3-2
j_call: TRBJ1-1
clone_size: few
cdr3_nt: TGTGCCAGCAGCAAGAGACAGGGGAGGTCTTGGACTGAAGCTTTCTTT
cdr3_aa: CASSKRQGRSWTEAFF

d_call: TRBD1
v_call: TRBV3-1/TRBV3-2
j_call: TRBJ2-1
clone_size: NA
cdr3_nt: TGTGCCAGCAGCCAAGATGTTTCGATTACAGGGGTCAATGAGCAGTTCTTC
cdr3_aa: CASSQDVSITGVNEQFF

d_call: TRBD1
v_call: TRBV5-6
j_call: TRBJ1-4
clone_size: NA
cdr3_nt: TGTGCCAGCAGCTTGTGGACAGGGGGCGCGGATGAAAAACTGTTTTTT
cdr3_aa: CASSLWTGGADEKLFF

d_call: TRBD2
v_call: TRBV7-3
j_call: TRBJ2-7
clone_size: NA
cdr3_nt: TGTGCCAGCAGGACAGCGGGAGCCTACGAGCAGTACTTC
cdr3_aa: CASRTAGAYEQYF

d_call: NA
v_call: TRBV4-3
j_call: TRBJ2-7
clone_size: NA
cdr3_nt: TGCGCCAGCAGCCAAGAAGTAGGGGGGGGACCCCACGAGCAGTACTTC
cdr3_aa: CASSQEVGGGPHEQYF

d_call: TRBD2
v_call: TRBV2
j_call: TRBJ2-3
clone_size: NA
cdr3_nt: TGTGCCAGCAGGCCCTGGGCGGGGGACCCTTCTAGCACAGATACGCAGTATTTT
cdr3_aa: CASRPWAGDPSSTDTQYF

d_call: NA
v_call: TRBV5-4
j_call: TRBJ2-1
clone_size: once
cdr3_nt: TGTGCCAGCAGTCGGGACTACAATGAGCAGTTCTTC
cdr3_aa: CASSRDYNEQFF

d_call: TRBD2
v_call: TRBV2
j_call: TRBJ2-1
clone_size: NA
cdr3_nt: TGTGCCAGCAGTGAGCCGCTAGCGGGGAGCTCCTACAATGAGCAGTTCTTC
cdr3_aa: CASSEPLAGSSYNEQFF

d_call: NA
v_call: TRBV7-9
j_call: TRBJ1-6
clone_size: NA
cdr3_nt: TGTGCCAGCAGCTTAGAGCAGGGGTATTTTTCACCCCTCCACTTT
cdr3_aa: CASSLEQGYFSPLHF

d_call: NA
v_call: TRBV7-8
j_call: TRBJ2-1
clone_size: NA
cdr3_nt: TGTGCCAGCAGCTTTCCGGAGGGGATCGACTCCTACAATGAGCAGTTCTTC
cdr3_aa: CASSFPEGIDSYNEQFF

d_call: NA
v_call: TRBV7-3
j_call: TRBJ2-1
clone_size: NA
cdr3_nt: TGTGCCAGCAGCTTAAGCCTCGTAAGCGTGCAGTTCTTC
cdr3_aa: CASSLSLVSVQFF

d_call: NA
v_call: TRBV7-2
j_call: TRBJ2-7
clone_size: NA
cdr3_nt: TGTGCCACCGGAGGGCGGGGAGCCTCCTACGAGCAGTACTTC
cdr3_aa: CATGGRGASYEQYF

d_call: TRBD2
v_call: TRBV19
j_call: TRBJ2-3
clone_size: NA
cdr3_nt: TGTGCCAGTAGTGCGATAACTAGCGGGGGACTCCTGACGCAGTATTTT
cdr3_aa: CASSAITSGGLLTQYF

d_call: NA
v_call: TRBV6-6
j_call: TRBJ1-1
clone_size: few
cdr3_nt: TGTGCCAGCAGCCAACCCACAGGACCGGGCTTCTTT
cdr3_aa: CASSQPTGPGFF

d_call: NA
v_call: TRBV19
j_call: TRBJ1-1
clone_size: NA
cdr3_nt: TGTGCCAGTAGGACCAAACACAGAAGCATGAACACTGAAGCTTTCTTT
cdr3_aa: CASRTKHRSMNTEAFF

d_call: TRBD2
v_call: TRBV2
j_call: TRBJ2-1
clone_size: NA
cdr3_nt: TGTGCCACCCGGGGGGTTTACAATGAGCAGTTCTTC
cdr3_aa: CATRGVYNEQFF

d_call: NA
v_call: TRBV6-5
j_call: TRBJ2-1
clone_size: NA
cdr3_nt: TGTGCCAGTTCTCTGACTGGCGGCTACAATGAGCAGTTCTTC
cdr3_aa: CASSLTGGYNEQFF

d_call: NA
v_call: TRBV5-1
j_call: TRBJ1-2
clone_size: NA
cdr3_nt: TGCGCCAGCAGCTTGGCCGGGTCTGGGTTAGAAGGCTACACCTTC
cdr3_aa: CASSLAGSGLEGYTF

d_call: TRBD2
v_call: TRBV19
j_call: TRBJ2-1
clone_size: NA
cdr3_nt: TGTGCCAGTAGTTTGGGCGGGGGGGCTTATGAGCAGTTCTTC
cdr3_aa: CASSLGGGAYEQFF

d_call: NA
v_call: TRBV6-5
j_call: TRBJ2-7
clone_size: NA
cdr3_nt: TGTGCCAGCAGTTACTCGGCAGGCCGTTCCTACGAGCAGTACTTC
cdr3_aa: CASSYSAGRSYEQYF

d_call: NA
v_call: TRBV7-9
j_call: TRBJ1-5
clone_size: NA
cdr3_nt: TGTGCCAGCAGCTTAGCGCACGGGGTCGGGCAGCCCCAGCATTTT
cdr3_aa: CASSLAHGVGQPQHF

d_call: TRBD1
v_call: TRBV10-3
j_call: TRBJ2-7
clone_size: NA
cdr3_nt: TGTGCCATGGGACAGGCCTACGAGCAGTACTTC
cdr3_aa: CAMGQAYEQYF

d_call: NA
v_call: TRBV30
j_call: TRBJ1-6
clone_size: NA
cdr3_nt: TGTGCCTGGAGTGGCAGCGGGGGATCACCCCTCCACTTT
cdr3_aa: CAWSGSGGSPLHF

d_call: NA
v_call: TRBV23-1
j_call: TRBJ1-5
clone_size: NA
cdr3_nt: TGCGCCAGCAGTCAATCGATTCGGAGGCGCAATCAGCCCCAGCATTTT
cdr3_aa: CASSQSIRRRNQPQHF

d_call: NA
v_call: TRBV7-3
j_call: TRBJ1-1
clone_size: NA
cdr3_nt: TGTGCCAGCAGCCTAGGACACCAGAACACTGAAGCTTTCTTT
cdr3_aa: CASSLGHQNTEAFF

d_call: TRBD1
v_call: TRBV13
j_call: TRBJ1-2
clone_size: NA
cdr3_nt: TGTGCCAGCAGCGAGACCGCGACAGGGATCGACTATGGCTACACCTTC
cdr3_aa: CASSETATGIDYGYTF

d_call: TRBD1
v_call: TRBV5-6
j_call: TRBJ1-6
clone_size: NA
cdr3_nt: TGTGCCAGCAGCTCTACAGGGGGGGTTTCACCCCTCCACTTT
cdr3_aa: CASSSTGGVSPLHF

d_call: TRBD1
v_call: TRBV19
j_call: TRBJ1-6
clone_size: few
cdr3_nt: TGTGCCACCAAGAAGGGGGACAGCGGATATAATTCACCCCTCCACTTT
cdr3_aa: CATKKGDSGYNSPLHF

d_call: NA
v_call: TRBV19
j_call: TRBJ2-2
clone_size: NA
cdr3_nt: TGTGCCAGTAGGAGGCCAGCGAACACCGGGGAGCTGTTTTTT
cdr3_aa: CASRRPANTGELFF

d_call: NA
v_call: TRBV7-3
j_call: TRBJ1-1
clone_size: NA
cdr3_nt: TGTGCCAGCAGCCCCCATGGGCGCACTCCGAACACTGAAGCTTTCTTT
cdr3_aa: CASSPHGRTPNTEAFF

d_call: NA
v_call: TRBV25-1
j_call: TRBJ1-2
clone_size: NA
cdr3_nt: TGTGCCAGTGGGGCCGGGTTTGGCTACACCTTC
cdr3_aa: CASGAGFGYTF

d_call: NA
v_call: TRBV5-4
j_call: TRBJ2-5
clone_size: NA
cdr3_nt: TGTGCCAGCAGCCCCAGGGAAAGAGGCCAAGAGACCCAGTACTTC
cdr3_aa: CASSPRERGQETQYF

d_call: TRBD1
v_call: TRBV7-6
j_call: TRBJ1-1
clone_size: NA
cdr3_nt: TGTGCCAGCAGCTCTATACAGGGGATGAACACTGAAGCTTTCTTT
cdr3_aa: CASSSIQGMNTEAFF

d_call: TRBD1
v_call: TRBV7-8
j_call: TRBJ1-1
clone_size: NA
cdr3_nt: TGTGCCAGCAGCCAGGACAGGGCCACTGAAGCTTTCTTT
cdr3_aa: CASSQDRATEAFF

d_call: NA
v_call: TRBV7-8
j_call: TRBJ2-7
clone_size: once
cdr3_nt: TGTGCCAGCAGCCCCGGACAACCCCAGTACTTC
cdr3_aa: CASSPGQPQYF

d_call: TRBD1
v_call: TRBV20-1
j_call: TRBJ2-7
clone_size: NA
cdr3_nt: TGCAGTGCTAGTGGGCGGCGACAGGGGGTTTTGGACGAGCAGTACTTC
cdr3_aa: CSASGRRQGVLDEQYF

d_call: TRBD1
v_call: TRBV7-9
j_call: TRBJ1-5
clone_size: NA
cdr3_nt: TGTGCCAGCAGCTTAGGGACAGGTTCGGGCAATCAGCCCCAGCATTTT
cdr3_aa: CASSLGTGSGNQPQHF

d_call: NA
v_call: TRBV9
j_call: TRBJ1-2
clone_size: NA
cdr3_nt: TGTGCCAGCAGCGTAGATGGGGGGTCTGGCTACACCTTC
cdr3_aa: CASSVDGGSGYTF

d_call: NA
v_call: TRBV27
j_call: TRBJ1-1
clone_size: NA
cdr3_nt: TGTGCCAGCAGTACGGACAGCAGAAACACTGAAGCTTTCTTT
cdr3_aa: CASSTDSRNTEAFF

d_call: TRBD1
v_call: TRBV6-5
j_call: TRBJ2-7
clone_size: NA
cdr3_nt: TGTGCCGGCCTGACAGGGGAGGAAGACGAGCAGTACTTC
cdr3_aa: CAGLTGEEDEQYF

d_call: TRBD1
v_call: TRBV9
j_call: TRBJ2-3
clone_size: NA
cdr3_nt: TGTGCCAGCAGCGCACATGGACAGGTCACAGATACGCAGTATTTT
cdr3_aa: CASSAHGQVTDTQYF

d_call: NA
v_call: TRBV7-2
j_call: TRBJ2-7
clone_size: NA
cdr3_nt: TGTGCCAGCAGCCCGGCCGGGGGACGTACCTACGAGCAGTACTTC
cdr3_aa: CASSPAGGRTYEQYF

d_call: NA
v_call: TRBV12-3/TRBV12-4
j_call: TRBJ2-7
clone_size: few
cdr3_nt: TGTGCCAGCACCATCCCAGAGGGATACGAGCAGTACTTC
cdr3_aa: CASTIPEGYEQYF

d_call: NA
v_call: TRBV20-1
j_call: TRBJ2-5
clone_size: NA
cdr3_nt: TGCAGTGCTAGTCGGGGTTTAGAAGAGACCCAGTACTTC
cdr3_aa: CSASRGLEETQYF

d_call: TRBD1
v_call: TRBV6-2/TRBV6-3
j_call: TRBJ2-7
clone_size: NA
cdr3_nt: TGTGCCAGCAGTAGATTACAGGGGACCTACGAGCAGTACTTC
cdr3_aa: CASSRLQGTYEQYF

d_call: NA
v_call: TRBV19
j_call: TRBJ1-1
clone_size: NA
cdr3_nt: TGTGCCAGTAGTATAGGGGGGGGAGGGAACACTGAAGCTTTCTTT
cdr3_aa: CASSIGGGGNTEAFF